These 25 T cell receptor beta chains originate from one sample sequenced in a study of blood T cell repertoires in COVID-19. Sequencing was performed with immunoSEQ multiplex PCR; in TCRdb, only in-frame clones are kept and a portion is missing. The sample yields some 130,000 clones, 65% to 90% seen once. The sample was peripheral blood. The receptors shown here come from a man at least 80 years old with acute or convalescent COVID-19.

The V and J genes are TRBV3-1 (or the pseudogene TRBV3-2) and TRBJ1-4; 11 bases line up with TRBD1. Unmatched junction bases numbered 13, after V lost 4 bases and J lost 0 bases. The CDR3 has 20 residues. Germline loops: CDR1 LGHDT, CDR2 YNNKEL (reference sequence). The CDR3 protein is CASSLTSGTGGVSTNEKLFF. CDR3 coding DNA: TGTGCCAGCAGCCTCACCTCCGGGACAGGGGGAGTCTCAACTAATGAAAAACTGTTTTTT.

The genes are TRBV5-1 and TRBJ1-1, with unresolved D. This CDR3 has 14 amino acids. Trimming left V 0 bases short and J 4 bases short, with 10 bases between. CDR1 is SGHRS and CDR2 is YFSETQ in the germline V gene. The DNA of the CDR3 is TGCGCCAGCAGCTTGGAACGGGTGACCACTGAAGCTTTCTTT. Residues: CASSLERVTTEAFF.

The V and J genes are TRBV19 and TRBJ1-1, with TRBD1 matching over 7 bases. Per germline, CDR1 LNHDA and CDR2 SQIVND (reference sequence). With V trimmed by 3 bases and J by 0 bases, 1 base remained unmatched. This CDR3 has 14 residues. CDR3 loop: CASSIGTVNTEAFF. DNA for the CDR3: TGTGCCAGTAGTATCGGGACAGTGAACACTGAAGCTTTCTTT.

The J gene is TRBJ2-1, the V gene TRBV3-1 (or the pseudogene TRBV3-2); 13 bases map to TRBD2. After removal of 8 bases from V and 6 bases from J, the junction contained 4 bases not matched to a gene. Germline V gene sequence: CDR1 LGHDT, CDR2 YNNKEL (reference sequence). This CDR3 has 14 residues. CDR3 region: CASRRTSGGNEQFF. DNA of the CDR3: TGTGCCAGCCGAAGGACTAGCGGGGGCAATGAGCAGTTCTTC.

The chain recombines TRBV5-6 with TRBJ1-2; 12 bases map to TRBD1. This CDR3 is 15 amino acids long. The J segment lost 2 bases and the V segment lost 3 bases, leaving 2 bases of the junction unmatched. Per germline, CDR1 SGHDT and CDR2 YYEEEE. CDR3 protein: CASSSGTGGNYGYTF. CDR3 nucleotides: TGTGCCAGCAGCTCCGGGACAGGGGGCAACTATGGCTACACCTTC.

This clone was detected once. This chain connects TRBV6-4 to TRBJ1-2; D is ambiguous. Germline V gene sequence: CDR1 MRHNA, CDR2 SNTAGT. Trimming shortened V by 1 base and J by 8 bases, and 8 bases separated the two germline ends. This CDR3 is 12 amino acids long. The CDR3 here is CASSDYFRGYTF. The CDR3 coding sequence is TGTGCCAGCAGTGACTACTTTCGCGGCTACACCTTC.

The genes are TRBV6-6 and TRBJ2-3, with 7 bases matching TRBD2. CDR3 length: 14 residues. With V trimmed by 6 bases and J by 6 bases, 9 bases remained unmatched. Per the germline V gene, CDR1 is MNHNY and CDR2 is SVGAGI (reference sequence). CDR3 sequence reads: CASRTGPGRDTQYF. CDR3 in DNA: TGTGCCAGCAGGACCGGGCCCGGGAGGGATACGCAGTATTTT.

This clone was seen only once. The V gene is TRBV6-6, the J gene TRBJ1-4; TRBD1 might be the D (6 bases). V shed 6 bases and J shed 0 bases, with 8 bases lying between them. CDR1 MNHNY and CDR2 SVGAGI come from the germline V gene (reference sequence). The length of the CDR3 is 14 residues. DNA for the CDR3: TGTGCCAGCAGGCCAGGGGCAACTAATGAAAAACTGTTTTTT. Its translation is CASRPGATNEKLFF.

CDR3 loop: CASSVGGGLGYTF. The CDR3 nucleotides read TGTGCCAGCAGCGTAGGTGGAGGGCTGGGCTACACCTTC. The V gene is TRBV9, the J gene TRBJ1-2; D call uncertain. Germline V gene data show CDR1 as SGDLS and CDR2 as YYNGEE. This CDR3 contains 13 residues. The ends were cut back, 0 bases at V and 8 bases at J, with 11 bases in the middle.

A note on this clone: Other DNA sequences in this sample translate to the same CDR3. The V gene is TRBV5-1, the J gene TRBJ2-1; a possible D gene is TRBD2 (5 bases). V was trimmed by 0 bases and J by 0 bases, leaving 7 bases between them. Germline V gene sequence: CDR1 SGHRS, CDR2 YFSETQ. This CDR3 is 15 amino acids long. The CDR3 loop reads CASSLAGSSYNEQFF. The CDR3 DNA follows: TGCGCCAGCAGCTTGGCTGGGAGCTCCTACAATGAGCAGTTCTTC.

The V gene is TRBV3-1 (or the pseudogene TRBV3-2), the J gene TRBJ2-5; 14 bases match TRBD2. V lost 4 bases, J lost 3 bases, and 1 base stayed unmatched. Germline V gene sequence: CDR1 LGHDT, CDR2 YNNKEL (reference sequence). CDR3 length: 15 amino acids. This CDR3 is CASSPGLAGEETQYF. The DNA for the CDR3 is TGTGCCAGCAGCCCGGGACTAGCGGGGGAAGAGACCCAGTACTTC.

The chain joins TRBV3-1 (or the pseudogene TRBV3-2) to TRBJ2-7; 10 bases align to TRBD2. CDR3 size: 16 residues. V shed 4 bases and J 3 bases; nucleotides not matched to a gene: 9. Germline loops: CDR1 LGHDT, CDR2 YNNKEL (reference sequence). The CDR3 loop reads CASSPRTSGSYYEQYF. In nucleotides, the CDR3 is TGTGCCAGCAGCCCCAGGACTAGCGGATCCTACTACGAGCAGTACTTC.

The chain links TRBV6-4 to TRBJ1-1; TRBD1 aligns across 11 bases. The CDR3 consists of 13 residues. V lost 5 bases to trimming and J lost 7 bases; unmatched junction nucleotides: 3. Germline-derived CDR1 and CDR2 are MRHNA and SNTAGT. DNA for the CDR3: TGTGCCAGCAGTAGGACAGGGGGCCATGAAGCTTTCTTT. Protein product: CASSRTGGHEAFF.

This rearrangement joins TRBV24-1 to TRBJ2-1, with 9 bases lining up with TRBD2. V shed 8 bases and J 5 bases; nucleotides not matched to a gene: 6. The CDR3 runs 14 residues. Germline CDR1 KGHDR, CDR2 SFDVKD. The CDR3 region is CATTRGRDNNEQFF. CDR3 nucleotide sequence: TGTGCCACCACTCGCGGGAGGGATAACAATGAGCAGTTCTTC.

The chain couples TRBV4-1 to TRBJ2-4; 9 nucleotides match TRBD1. Trimming at V came to 4 bases and at J to 7 bases, leaving 8 bases not matched to a gene. The CDR3 contains 15 residues. Germline V gene lookup returns CDR1 MGHRA and CDR2 YSYEKL. CDR3 amino acids: CASSRDLGQGNIQYF. The CDR3 DNA sequence: TGCGCCAGCAGCCGAGACCTTGGACAGGGGAACATTCAGTACTTC.

With regard to this clone: In the same sample, other DNA sequences code for this CDR3. The chain combines TRBV5-1 with TRBJ2-7; D is possibly TRBD1 (6 bases). The germline V gene has CDR1 SGHRS and CDR2 YFSETQ. This CDR3 is built from 14 residues. Trimming left V 3 bases short and J 3 bases short, with 13 bases between. CDR3 sequence reads: CASSWGQGLYEQYF. The CDR3 DNA is TGCGCCAGCAGCTGGGGACAAGGCCTCTACGAGCAGTACTTC.

This clone appeared once. V usage is TRBV7-3 and J usage is TRBJ2-3, with D unclear. Germline V gene sequence: CDR1 SGHTA, CDR2 FQGTGA. V gave up 3 bases and J gave up 2 bases, with 9 bases separating them. The CDR3 extends over 14 amino acids. CDR3 protein: CASSFDYYTDTQYF. The CDR3 DNA sequence: TGTGCCAGCAGCTTCGATTACTACACAGATACGCAGTATTTT.

The V call is TRBV7-2, the J call TRBJ2-5; 7 bases align to TRBD2. Per the germline V gene, CDR1 is SGHTA and CDR2 is FQGNSA. The J segment lost 5 bases and the V segment lost 5 bases, leaving 8 bases of the junction unmatched. This CDR3 region has 14 residues. The CDR3 spells CASSLAGAGETQYF. The CDR3 DNA reads as TGTGCCAGCAGCCTCGCGGGAGCCGGGGAGACCCAGTACTTC.

V and J are TRBV29-1 and TRBJ1-6, with D possibly matching TRBD1 (5 bases). There are 13 residues in the CDR3. Germline CDR1 SQVTM, CDR2 ANQGSEA. V was clipped by 5 bases and J by 13 bases, with 18 bases between them. Written as DNA, the CDR3 is TGCAGCGTTCAAATCCAGGGCAGCGAGCCCCTCCACTTT. Translated: CSVQIQGSEPLHF. The entire variable domain, with the rest obtained from reference TRBV29-1 and TRBJ1-6, is as follows: SAVISQKPSRDICQRGTSLTIQCQVDSQVTMMFWYRQQPGQSLTLIATANQGSEATYESGFVIDKFPISRPNLTFSTLTVSNMSPEDSSIYLCSVQIQGSEPLHFGNGTRLTVT.

The J gene is TRBJ2-7, the V gene TRBV7-9; D is possibly TRBD2 (5 bases). Germline lookup yields CDR1 SEHNR and CDR2 FQNEAQ (reference sequence). This CDR3 is 15 amino acids long. V lost 3 bases to trimming and J lost 0 bases, with 12 bases between them. CDR3 amino acids: CASSFEGSYSYEQYF. The DNA of the CDR3 is TGTGCCAGCAGCTTCGAGGGATCATACTCCTACGAGCAGTACTTC. Together with reference TRBV7-9 and TRBJ2-7, the CDR3 gives the full variable domain: DTGVSQNPRHKITKRGQNVTFRCDPISEHNRLYWYRQTLGQGPEFLTYFQNEAQLEKSRLLSDRFSAERPKGSFSTLEIQRTEQGDSAMYLCASSFEGSYSYEQYFGPGTRLTVT.

V usage is TRBV6-2 or TRBV6-3 and J usage is TRBJ2-6; D is unclear. CDR1 and CDR2 (germline): MNHEY, SVGEGT. This CDR3 contains 15 residues. Trimming shortened V by 5 bases and J by 0 bases, and 8 bases separated the two germline ends. The CDR3 DNA follows: TGTGCCAGCAGTCTACAGTTCTCTGGGGCCAACGTCCTGACTTTC. Translating gives CASSLQFSGANVLTF.

The chain links TRBV18 to TRBJ2-7; 8 bases are a match to TRBD1. The CDR3 runs 14 residues. The V segment lost 4 bases and the J segment 3 bases; nucleotides outside the gene matches: 5. CDR1 and CDR2 from the germline V gene are KGHSH and LQKENI. The CDR3 region is CASSLQQGDYEQYF. The DNA for the CDR3 is TGTGCCAGCTCACTACAACAGGGGGACTACGAGCAGTACTTC.

This clone was seen a single time. The chain recombines TRBV7-9 with TRBJ1-2, with D perhaps matching TRBD1 (6 bases). V was shortened by 6 bases and J by 8 bases, with 19 bases between the two germline ends. This CDR3 contains 14 residues. The germline CDR1 and CDR2 sequences are SEHNR and FQNEAQ (reference sequence). CDR3 nucleotide sequence: TGTGCCAGCAGTGTGATACAGGGAGCGCACGGCTACACCTTC. This codes for CASSVIQGAHGYTF. Based on the CDR3 plus reference TRBV7-9 and TRBJ1-2, the full variable domain is DTGVSQNPRHKITKRGQNVTFRCDPISEHNRLYWYRQTLGQGPEFLTYFQNEAQLEKSRLLSDRFSAERPKGSFSTLEIQRTEQGDSAMYLCASSVIQGAHGYTFGSGTRLTVV.

This chain uses TRBV29-1 with TRBJ1-1; D unclear. In germline, CDR1 is SQVTM, CDR2 ANQGSEA. V was clipped by 4 bases and J by 12 bases, with 24 bases between them. The CDR3 contains 14 residues. CDR3 residues: CSVAVLHSEGITFF. CDR3 DNA: TGCAGCGTTGCTGTCCTCCACTCCGAGGGTATAACTTTCTTT. Full variable domain (missing parts from reference TRBV29-1 and TRBJ1-1): SAVISQKPSRDICQRGTSLTIQCQVDSQVTMMFWYRQQPGQSLTLIATANQGSEATYESGFVIDKFPISRPNLTFSTLTVSNMSPEDSSIYLCSVAVLHSEGITFFGQGTRLTVV.

The chain recombines TRBV5-5 with TRBJ1-2; 10 bases fit TRBD1. This CDR3 comprises 17 residues. Germline values: CDR1 SGHKS, CDR2 YYEKEE (reference sequence). V dropped 0 bases and J dropped 1; count of bases not matched to a gene: 6. CDR3 in DNA: TGTGCCAGCAGCTTGGTTCCCGGGACAGGGGATAACTATGGCTACACCTTC. Translation gives CASSLVPGTGDNYGYTF.